The 8 T cell receptor beta chains below all came from one sample that was sequenced in a study of spatial heterogeneity in lung cancer (dated by TCRdb to 2018 to 2020). To prepare the library, 5' RACE was applied. TCRdb lists the instrument as NextSeq 500. Using fastp at Q25 and MiXCR, TCRdb reprocessed the public reads and kept productive beta chains. When rows share a CDR3 protein, they turn into one entry using the most common DNA and genes. Counted in this sample were 10,000 to 11,000 distinct CDR3 sequences; 5.5% to 7% of them appeared once. The top ten clonotypes cover under 30% of the sample. Reading the label with the study, this specimen's time point is: sample taken at primary tumor resection. Sequencing used PBMCs, obtained at surgery. The receptors shown here come from a male donor with early-stage non-small cell lung cancer.

This clonotype has a count of ten or more. The chain carries TRBV18 and TRBJ2-5; the match to TRBD2 covers 9 bases. Germline assignment: CDR1 KGHSH and CDR2 LQKENI. V lost 3 bases and J lost 2; bases outside the gene matches: 4. The CDR3 totals 15 residues. The CDR3 region has the DNA TGTGCCAGCTCACCTCGACTAGCGGAGCAAGAGACCCAGTACTTC. Its translation is CASSPRLAEQETQYF.

This clonotype is medium-sized in the sample. This rearrangement joins TRBV28 to TRBJ1-1; possibly TRBD1 for D (6 bases). Germline V gene lookup returns CDR1 MDHEN and CDR2 SYDVKM. Trimming removed 5 bases from V and 11 bases from J, with 18 bases in between. The CDR3 consists of 13 residues. CDR3 sequence reads: CASSPRDILGAFF. Written as DNA, the CDR3 is TGTGCCAGCAGTCCCCGGGACATTCTAGGGGCTTTCTTT.

There are many counts of this clonotype. The V call is TRBV20-1, the J call TRBJ2-7, with D perhaps TRBD2 (7 bases). Germline assignment: CDR1 DFQATT and CDR2 SNEGSKA (reference sequence). Trimming removed 6 bases from V and 2 bases from J, with 8 bases in between. This CDR3 comprises 11 residues. The CDR3, as DNA: TGCAGTGCAGGGGGGGCCTACGAGCAGTACTTC. Amino acids: CSAGGAYEQYF.

The chain couples TRBV9 to TRBJ1-3, with D tentatively TRBD1 (5 bases). Germline assignment: CDR1 SGDLS and CDR2 YYNGEE. V was trimmed by 0 bases and J by 0 bases, leaving 10 bases between them. This CDR3 has 16 residues. The CDR3, as DNA: TGTGCCAGCAGCGTAGCTACAGGCTTCTCTGGAAACACCATATATTTT. Translation: CASSVATGFSGNTIYF.

This clonotype is termed medium-sized (0.01 to 0.1%). The V and J genes are TRBV7-2 and TRBJ1-2; unclear D gene. The CDR3 length is 13 residues. V gave up 7 bases and J gave up 5 bases, with 14 bases separating them. Per the germline V gene, CDR1 is SGHTA and CDR2 is FQGNSA. CDR3 region: CASTLSLQYGYTF. The CDR3 DNA is TGTGCCAGCACCCTGTCCCTGCAATATGGCTACACCTTC.

The sample holds many counts of this clonotype. CDR3 in amino acids: CASSPRQGARTEAFF. The DNA of the CDR3 is TGTGCCAGCAGTCCCCGACAGGGGGCGAGGACTGAAGCTTTCTTT. This chain joins TRBV27 and TRBJ1-1; 10 bases map to TRBD1. V was pared by 5 bases and J by 5 bases, with 8 bases of the junction left unmatched. The germline V gene encodes CDR1 MNHEY and CDR2 SMNVEV (reference sequence). This CDR3 is 15 amino acids long.

This clonotype was seen only a few times. A much larger clone differs from this one at a single base, so this may be a read error. The chain carries TRBV3-1 and TRBJ2-1, with 8 bases lining up with TRBD1. The junction had 5 bases not matched to a gene; V was cut back by 3 bases and J by 7 bases. CDR3 length: 14 residues. The germline V gene encodes CDR1 LGHDT and CDR2 YNNKEL (reference sequence). The CDR3 protein is CASSHGRTGNEQFF. In DNA form, the CDR3 reads TGTGCCAGCAGCCATGGTCGGACAGGGAATGAGCAGTTCTTC.

There are a few counts of this clonotype. The chain is built from TRBV27 and TRBJ2-3; 8 bases agree with TRBD2. CDR1 and CDR2 from the germline V gene are MNHEY and SMNVEV (reference sequence). The V gene end was trimmed by 7 bases and the J gene end by 2 bases; junction bases not matched to a gene: 8. The CDR3 length is 15 residues. In DNA form, the CDR3 reads TGTGCCAGCACTCGAGGACTAGCTCCCACAGATACGCAGTATTTT. This codes for CASTRGLAPTDTQYF.